Given below is one T cell receptor (beta chain) in context. Generated by immunoSEQ multiplex PCR, the TCRdb table keeps only in-frame clones and is missing some. The sample shows roughly 14,000 clones, 84% of them seen only once. The length of the CDR3 is 13 residues. V lost 7 bases to trimming and J lost 0 bases, with 6 bases between them. Germline values: CDR1 MDHEN, CDR2 SYDVKM. The source of the sample is a study of technical replicates of blood from a few donors. The V gene is TRBV28, the J gene TRBJ2-2; D gene uncertain. Specimen: PBMCs. The clonotype comes from a human donor in good health. CDR3 sequence reads: CASMLTNTGELFF. In nucleotides, the CDR3 is TGTGCCAGCATGTTAACGAACACCGGGGAGCTGTTTTTT.